This is a list of T cell receptor beta chains from one sample in a study of naive and memory T cell subsets. TCRdb fed the UMI-ligation and nested PCR reads into MiXCR, producing one record per CDR3 protein. The sample lists roughly 100,000 distinct CDR3 sequences, about 11% seen once, with approximately 0.14% in the top ten. The sample was naive CD4+ T cells from blood. These receptor sequences come from a human donor in good health. The CDR3 runs from the conserved cysteine through the conserved F or W. A D gene is named only where the DNA matches it firmly. Rows may omit the clone size; those that give it use once, few, many or a size class.

V gene: TRBV5-1
clone size: few
J gene: TRBJ2-1
D gene: -
CDR3 DNA: TGCGCCAGCAGCTTGGGAGGAGAGTACAATGAGCAGTTCTTC
CDR3 protein: CASSLGGEYNEQFF

V gene: TRBV7-8
clone size: -
J gene: TRBJ2-2
D gene: -
CDR3 DNA: TGTGCCAGCAGCCCCGGGAGTGGGGAGCTGTTTTTT
CDR3 protein: CASSPGSGELFF

V gene: TRBV28
clone size: -
J gene: TRBJ2-1
D gene: TRBD1
CDR3 DNA: TGTGCCAGCCGGGATCAGGGGGCATACAATGAGCAGTTCTTC
CDR3 protein: CASRDQGAYNEQFF

V gene: TRBV25-1
clone size: few
J gene: TRBJ2-1
D gene: TRBD1
CDR3 DNA: TGTGCCAGCGCTCGACAGGGGCTTTACAATGAGCAGTTCTTC
CDR3 protein: CASARQGLYNEQFF

V gene: TRBV7-2
clone size: many
J gene: TRBJ1-1
D gene: -
CDR3 DNA: TGTGCCAGCAGCTTAGTTCGGAGTAACACTGAAGCTTTCTTT
CDR3 protein: CASSLVRSNTEAFF

V gene: TRBV20-1
clone size: -
J gene: TRBJ1-2
D gene: TRBD1
CDR3 DNA: TGCAGTGCTAGACAGTCCGGGACAGTCGCCTATGGCTACACCTTC
CDR3 protein: CSARQSGTVAYGYTF

V gene: TRBV14
clone size: few
J gene: TRBJ2-4
D gene: -
CDR3 DNA: TGTGCCAGCAGCCCCCTCTTCGGAGTAGCCAAAAACATTCAGTACTTC
CDR3 protein: CASSPLFGVAKNIQYF

V gene: TRBV20-1
clone size: few
J gene: TRBJ1-1
D gene: -
CDR3 DNA: TGCAGTGCTTCCAAGAGGGTCATGAACACTGAAGCTTTCTTT
CDR3 protein: CSASKRVMNTEAFF

V gene: TRBV11-3
clone size: many
J gene: TRBJ1-1
D gene: -
CDR3 DNA: TGTGCCAGCAGCAGGGAGCCGTCGAACACTGAAGCTTTCTTT
CDR3 protein: CASSREPSNTEAFF

V gene: TRBV20-1
clone size: -
J gene: TRBJ2-7
D gene: -
CDR3 DNA: TGCAGTGCGGTCGGGCAGGCTTACGAGCAGTACTTC
CDR3 protein: CSAVGQAYEQYF

V gene: TRBV20-1
clone size: few
J gene: TRBJ1-1
D gene: -
CDR3 DNA: TGCAGTGCCTTTCCCCAGAACACTGAAGCTTTCTTT
CDR3 protein: CSAFPQNTEAFF

V gene: TRBV12-3/TRBV12-4
clone size: -
J gene: TRBJ2-4
D gene: TRBD1
CDR3 DNA: TGTGCCAGCAGTCCCGTTTTGCGGCCAGACAGGGTTCCCAAAAACATTCAGTACTTC
CDR3 protein: CASSPVLRPDRVPKNIQYF

V gene: TRBV7-2
clone size: -
J gene: TRBJ1-5
D gene: -
CDR3 DNA: TGTGCCAGCAGCTCGGGCGCAGTAGTCAATCAGCCCCAGCATTTT
CDR3 protein: CASSSGAVVNQPQHF

V gene: TRBV15
clone size: few
J gene: TRBJ2-6
D gene: -
CDR3 DNA: TGTGCCACCAGCGAACCGGACAGCTCTGGGGCCAACGTCCTGACTTTC
CDR3 protein: CATSEPDSSGANVLTF

V gene: TRBV29-1
clone size: -
J gene: TRBJ2-3
D gene: -
CDR3 DNA: TGCAGCGTTGAGGGGAGCACAGATACGCAGTATTTT
CDR3 protein: CSVEGSTDTQYF

V gene: TRBV7-2
clone size: -
J gene: TRBJ2-3
D gene: TRBD2
CDR3 DNA: TGTGCCAGCAGCTTAGTCCGACTAGCCGGGTCAGATACGCAGTATTTT
CDR3 protein: CASSLVRLAGSDTQYF

V gene: TRBV20-1
clone size: few
J gene: TRBJ2-5
D gene: -
CDR3 DNA: TGCAGTGCTAGAGATAGACCGCGCACCCAAGAGACCCAGTACTTC
CDR3 protein: CSARDRPRTQETQYF

V gene: TRBV11-1
clone size: few
J gene: TRBJ2-7
D gene: -
CDR3 DNA: TGTGCCAGCAGCCAGACCGGGGCCACCTACGAGCAGTACTTC
CDR3 protein: CASSQTGATYEQYF

V gene: TRBV20-1
clone size: many
J gene: TRBJ1-2
D gene: -
CDR3 DNA: TGCAGTGCTAGGGTCAAGCCATATGGCTACACCTTC
CDR3 protein: CSARVKPYGYTF

V gene: TRBV20-1
clone size: -
J gene: TRBJ2-1
D gene: TRBD2
CDR3 DNA: TGCAGTGCTAGAGACGTACTAGCGGGAGGTTACAATGAGCAGTTCTTC
CDR3 protein: CSARDVLAGGYNEQFF

V gene: TRBV6-2/TRBV6-3
clone size: -
J gene: TRBJ1-6
D gene: TRBD1
CDR3 DNA: TGTGCCAGCAGTTCCACTACCGGGACAGGGAGTTCACCCCTCCACTTT
CDR3 protein: CASSSTTGTGSSPLHF

V gene: TRBV5-1
clone size: few
J gene: TRBJ2-1
D gene: -
CDR3 DNA: TGCGCCAGCAGCTTGGTAGTGGGCCTAAGCAATGAGCAGTTCTTC
CDR3 protein: CASSLVVGLSNEQFF

V gene: TRBV20-1
clone size: few
J gene: TRBJ2-1
D gene: TRBD2
CDR3 DNA: TGCAGTGCTCGACTAGCGGGGGGGCTAGGAGAGCAGTTCTTC
CDR3 protein: CSARLAGGLGEQFF

V gene: TRBV6-2/TRBV6-3
clone size: -
J gene: TRBJ2-1
D gene: -
CDR3 DNA: TGTGCCAGCAGTTACAGGCTTTCGCCGAGCTCCTACAATGAGCAGTTCTTC
CDR3 protein: CASSYRLSPSSYNEQFF

V gene: TRBV6-2/TRBV6-3
clone size: many
J gene: TRBJ2-7
D gene: TRBD1
CDR3 DNA: TGTGCCAGCAGTTACTCGACGGGACAGGTTCGGGAGTACTTC
CDR3 protein: CASSYSTGQVREYF

V gene: TRBV14
clone size: -
J gene: TRBJ2-4
D gene: -
CDR3 DNA: TGTGCCAGCAGCCCGGGGTACTTC
CDR3 protein: CASSPGYF

V gene: TRBV4-2
clone size: few
J gene: TRBJ2-7
D gene: TRBD2
CDR3 DNA: TGTGCCAGCAGCCAAGCCCTAGCTAGCGGGGGGGGCCACGAGCAGTACTTC
CDR3 protein: CASSQALASGGGHEQYF

V gene: TRBV6-6
clone size: few
J gene: TRBJ1-1
D gene: TRBD1
CDR3 DNA: TGTGCCAGCAGCTTGACAGGGACGGACACTGAAGCTTTCTTT
CDR3 protein: CASSLTGTDTEAFF

V gene: TRBV11-2
clone size: many
J gene: TRBJ1-1
D gene: TRBD1
CDR3 DNA: TGTGCCAGCAGCTTACGTACGGCGGGGACAGGGAAAGGCACTGAAGCTTTCTTT
CDR3 protein: CASSLRTAGTGKGTEAFF

V gene: TRBV3-1
clone size: few
J gene: TRBJ2-7
D gene: -
CDR3 DNA: TGTGCCAGCAGCCAAGGTCTGGGACTGAACTCCTACGAGCAGTACTTC
CDR3 protein: CASSQGLGLNSYEQYF

V gene: TRBV7-2
clone size: many
J gene: TRBJ2-7
D gene: -
CDR3 DNA: TGTGCCAGCAGCTTTGAGAGGTCCTACGAGCAGTACTTC
CDR3 protein: CASSFERSYEQYF

V gene: TRBV28
clone size: -
J gene: TRBJ2-7
D gene: TRBD2
CDR3 DNA: TGTGCCAGCAGCCAGACTAGCCTGCTCGGCGAGCAGTACTTC
CDR3 protein: CASSQTSLLGEQYF

V gene: TRBV15
clone size: few
J gene: TRBJ2-7
D gene: TRBD2
CDR3 DNA: TGTGCCACCAGCAGATCCCAGGGGGGACTAGCGGCCTACGAGCAGTACTTC
CDR3 protein: CATSRSQGGLAAYEQYF

V gene: TRBV4-1
clone size: -
J gene: TRBJ1-1
D gene: -
CDR3 DNA: TGCGCCAGCAGCCAAGTCGTTGACGCTGAAGCTTTCTTT
CDR3 protein: CASSQVVDAEAFF

V gene: TRBV12-3/TRBV12-4
clone size: few
J gene: TRBJ1-1
D gene: -
CDR3 DNA: TGTGCCAGCAGTTTAACCCCTGGGGGGGAAGGCACTGAAGCTTTCTTT
CDR3 protein: CASSLTPGGEGTEAFF

V gene: TRBV11-1
clone size: few
J gene: TRBJ1-6
D gene: TRBD1
CDR3 DNA: TGTGCCAGCAGCCTAGGGACAGGAGGCCCTCATTCACCCCTCCACTTT
CDR3 protein: CASSLGTGGPHSPLHF

V gene: TRBV5-4
clone size: -
J gene: TRBJ1-4
D gene: -
CDR3 DNA: TGTGCCAGCAGCTTTGCAACTAATGAAAAACTGTTTTTT
CDR3 protein: CASSFATNEKLFF

V gene: TRBV2
clone size: -
J gene: TRBJ1-1
D gene: -
CDR3 DNA: TGTGCCAGCAGTGAGGCTGGTACTGAAGCTTTCTTT
CDR3 protein: CASSEAGTEAFF

V gene: TRBV7-2
clone size: many
J gene: TRBJ2-3
D gene: -
CDR3 DNA: TGTGCCAGCAGCTTATTCGGGGTCGCTAGCACAGATACGCAGTATTTT
CDR3 protein: CASSLFGVASTDTQYF

V gene: TRBV12-3/TRBV12-4
clone size: -
J gene: TRBJ2-3
D gene: -
CDR3 DNA: TGTGCCAGCGGGCAAGGGACAGATACGCAGTATTTT
CDR3 protein: CASGQGTDTQYF

V gene: TRBV20-1
clone size: -
J gene: TRBJ1-4
D gene: -
CDR3 DNA: TGCAGTGCTAGGGGGTCAACTAATGAAAAACTGTTTTTT
CDR3 protein: CSARGSTNEKLFF

V gene: TRBV6-2/TRBV6-3
clone size: -
J gene: TRBJ2-7
D gene: TRBD1
CDR3 DNA: TGTGCCAGCAGCCACGGGACAGGGGCCTCCTACGAGCAGTACTTC
CDR3 protein: CASSHGTGASYEQYF

V gene: TRBV6-2/TRBV6-3
clone size: -
J gene: TRBJ2-1
D gene: -
CDR3 DNA: TGTGCCAGCAGTTTTTCCGGCAGGGCCTACAATGAGCAGTTCTTC
CDR3 protein: CASSFSGRAYNEQFF

V gene: TRBV12-3/TRBV12-4
clone size: few
J gene: TRBJ2-5
D gene: TRBD2
CDR3 DNA: TGTGCCAGCAGTCCCTTTAGCGGGGGGCAAGAGACCCAGTACTTC
CDR3 protein: CASSPFSGGQETQYF

V gene: TRBV19
clone size: -
J gene: TRBJ1-5
D gene: TRBD1
CDR3 DNA: TGTGCCAGTAGTATGGGGACAGGGAGGCAGCCCCAGCATTTT
CDR3 protein: CASSMGTGRQPQHF

V gene: TRBV12-5
clone size: many
J gene: TRBJ2-5
D gene: TRBD1
CDR3 DNA: TGTGCTAGCCACAGGGGGCCGGGGGAGACCCAGTACTTC
CDR3 protein: CASHRGPGETQYF

V gene: TRBV20-1
clone size: few
J gene: TRBJ1-2
D gene: TRBD1
CDR3 DNA: TGCAGTGCAAAACAGGGGGTAAACTATGGCTACACCTTC
CDR3 protein: CSAKQGVNYGYTF

V gene: TRBV7-3
clone size: many
J gene: TRBJ2-1
D gene: TRBD2
CDR3 DNA: TGTGCCAGCAGCTTACAGGGCGGGAGCCTGGGGAATGAGCAGTTCTTC
CDR3 protein: CASSLQGGSLGNEQFF

V gene: TRBV7-2
clone size: few
J gene: TRBJ1-5
D gene: -
CDR3 DNA: TGTGCCAGCAGCAACGACGGGGTCTCCAATCAGCCCCAGCATTTT
CDR3 protein: CASSNDGVSNQPQHF

V gene: TRBV6-2/TRBV6-3
clone size: -
J gene: TRBJ2-3
D gene: TRBD2
CDR3 DNA: TGTGCCAGCAGACTCTGGACTAGCGGGAGAGATACGCAGTATTTT
CDR3 protein: CASRLWTSGRDTQYF

V gene: TRBV3-1
clone size: -
J gene: TRBJ2-7
D gene: -
CDR3 DNA: TGTGCCAGCAGCCAAGGGTCTGGCCCCTACGAGCAGTACTTC
CDR3 protein: CASSQGSGPYEQYF

V gene: TRBV11-2
clone size: many
J gene: TRBJ2-5
D gene: -
CDR3 DNA: TGTGCCAGCAGCTTAACGATAAGCGCGACCCAGTACTTC
CDR3 protein: CASSLTISATQYF

V gene: TRBV10-3
clone size: few
J gene: TRBJ2-7
D gene: -
CDR3 DNA: TGTGCCATCAGTGAGTCCCCCCCGGTTGGCGAGCAGTACTTC
CDR3 protein: CAISESPPVGEQYF

V gene: TRBV5-5
clone size: -
J gene: TRBJ1-2
D gene: -
CDR3 DNA: TGTGCCAGCAGCTTGACCTTCCGGGGCAACTATGGCTACACCTTC
CDR3 protein: CASSLTFRGNYGYTF

V gene: TRBV20-1
clone size: few
J gene: TRBJ1-6
D gene: -
CDR3 DNA: TGCAGTGCTAGAGCAGGCGCGGGGGCGGATAATTCACCCCTCCACTTT
CDR3 protein: CSARAGAGADNSPLHF

V gene: TRBV12-3/TRBV12-4
clone size: -
J gene: TRBJ1-1
D gene: -
CDR3 DNA: TGTGCCAGCCGATACAGGGTGTCTGAAGCTTTCTTT
CDR3 protein: CASRYRVSEAFF

V gene: TRBV12-3/TRBV12-4
clone size: few
J gene: TRBJ2-7
D gene: TRBD1
CDR3 DNA: TGTGCCAGCAGCCGACAGGGGGGCCTTCTGTACGAGCAGTACTTC
CDR3 protein: CASSRQGGLLYEQYF

V gene: TRBV7-2
clone size: few
J gene: TRBJ2-1
D gene: -
CDR3 DNA: TGTGCCAGCAGCCCGGGTGGGGTAGCCGCCAGTGAGCAGTTCTTC
CDR3 protein: CASSPGGVAASEQFF

V gene: TRBV20-1
clone size: few
J gene: TRBJ1-1
D gene: TRBD1
CDR3 DNA: TGCAGTGCTAGTTTCGGGACAGCGAACACTGAAGCTTTCTTT
CDR3 protein: CSASFGTANTEAFF

V gene: TRBV7-9
clone size: few
J gene: TRBJ2-2
D gene: -
CDR3 DNA: TGTGCCAGCAGAGGCGCGGGGCGTGGCACCGGGGAGCTGTTTTTT
CDR3 protein: CASRGAGRGTGELFF